This T cell receptor (beta chain) was recorded in a study of T cell changes during pregnancy in multiple sclerosis. CDR1 and CDR2 from the germline V gene are SGHRS and YFSETQ. Trimming cost V 5 bases and J 3 bases; bases outside gene matches: 18. There are 18 residues in the CDR3. TCRdb's copy holds only in-frame clones and misses some; the assay was immunoSEQ multiplex PCR. The sample holds 70,000 to 75,000 clones, 88% seen once. Sequenced here: peripheral blood, sampled before pregnancy. The V call is TRBV5-1, the J call TRBJ2-7; TRBD1 matches 9 bases. The TCR originated in a female donor with multiple sclerosis, enrolled in a pregnancy study. This CDR3 is CASRTGQGFGGANYEQYF. In DNA, the CDR3 is TGCGCCAGCAGGACGGGACAGGGATTTGGCGGGGCTAACTACGAGCAGTACTTC.